This is a list of T cell receptor beta chains from one sample in a study of response to subunit inactivated influenza vaccine. MiXCR was run by TCRdb on the RT-PCR reads, yielding one entry per CDR3 protein. This repertoire shows about 570,000 distinct CDR3 sequences, 10% to 12% found once; its top ten account for more than 9.5%. This sample was shared with a second study, whose subject was T cells expressing NK-cell markers.

The sequencing used PBMCs from blood, collected on the day of vaccination. The origin of the receptors is a man aged 50-59 years who received an inactivated influenza vaccine. Each CDR3 is given with its conserved first and last residue. Fields, in order: clone size, D gene, V gene, J gene, CDR3 protein, CDR3 DNA. D genes are given only for firm matches. Only part of the rows carry a size: once, few, many, or a class if the clone is expanded.

many	-	TRBV28	TRBJ2-7	CASIKRGAHEQYF	TGTGCCAGCATCAAGCGCGGGGCCCACGAGCAGTACTTC
few	TRBD2	TRBV28	TRBJ2-4	CASVEAGSKNIQYF	TGTGCCAGCGTGGAAGCGGGATCCAAAAACATTCAGTACTTC
-	TRBD2	TRBV11-3	TRBJ2-1	CASSRLAESYNEQFF	TGTGCCAGCAGCCGCCTAGCGGAGTCCTACAATGAGCAGTTCTTC
-	-	TRBV27	TRBJ1-5	CASSLTGGGGNQPQHF	TGTGCCAGCAGTCTAACTGGGGGGGGGGGCAATCAGCCCCAGCATTTT
few	TRBD2	TRBV29-1	TRBJ2-3	CSVAGASGGAADTQYF	TGCAGCGTAGCTGGAGCTAGCGGGGGGGCCGCAGATACGCAGTATTTT
many	-	TRBV20-1	TRBJ2-1	CSATSYNEQFF	TGCAGTGCGACTAGTTACAATGAGCAGTTCTTC
-	-	TRBV7-2	TRBJ2-7	CASSSNFPGYEQYF	TGTGCCAGCAGCTCAAACTTTCCGGGCTACGAGCAGTACTTC
few	TRBD1	TRBV27	TRBJ1-1	CASSFATGGGTEAFF	TGTGCCAGCAGTTTCGCGACAGGGGGCGGCACTGAAGCTTTCTTT
-	-	TRBV29-1	TRBJ2-5	CSVVGLFETQYF	TGCAGCGTTGTCGGATTATTCGAGACCCAGTACTTC
-	TRBD2	TRBV5-1	TRBJ2-3	CASSPLPTGTRPDTQYF	TGCGCCAGCAGCCCATTACCCACGGGGACTAGACCAGATACGCAGTATTTT
-	-	TRBV20-1	TRBJ2-5	CSASIGVGRETQYF	TGCAGTGCTAGTATAGGGGTGGGGAGAGAGACCCAGTACTTC
-	-	TRBV7-2	TRBJ2-2	CASSFAGNTGELFF	TGTGCCAGCAGCTTCGCCGGGAACACCGGGGAGCTGTTTTTT
-	-	TRBV2	TRBJ2-7	CASSADSYYEQYF	TGTGCCAGCAGTGCGGACAGTTACTACGAGCAGTACTTC
-	-	TRBV12-3/TRBV12-4	TRBJ2-7	CASSPTTGYEQYF	TGTGCCAGCAGTCCCACGACTGGGTACGAGCAGTACTTC
many	-	TRBV4-3	TRBJ2-7	CASSQDWQGREQYF	TGCGCCAGCAGCCAAGATTGGCAGGGACGCGAGCAGTACTTC
many	TRBD1	TRBV5-5	TRBJ2-4	CASRAAGTGKNIQYF	TGTGCCAGCAGAGCCGCCGGGACAGGGAAAAACATTCAGTACTTC
-	-	TRBV4-1	TRBJ1-3	CASSQVYSSGNTIYF	TGCGCCAGCAGCCAAGTTTACTCCTCTGGAAACACCATATATTTT
-	-	TRBV4-1	TRBJ2-6	CASSQGVPSGANVLTF	TGCGCCAGCAGCCAAGGTGTACCCTCTGGGGCCAACGTCCTGACTTTC
many	-	TRBV5-1	TRBJ2-7	CASSANSGEQYF	TGCGCCAGCAGCGCTAATTCCGGGGAGCAGTACTTC
-	TRBD1	TRBV6-2/TRBV6-3	TRBJ1-1	CASSKTGITEAFF	TGTGCCAGCAGTAAGACAGGGATCACTGAAGCTTTCTTT
few	TRBD2	TRBV11-3	TRBJ2-1	CASSLGLAETHEQFF	TGTGCCAGCAGCCTGGGACTAGCGGAAACTCATGAGCAGTTCTTC
few	-	TRBV9	TRBJ2-3	CASSVGTPTTDTQYF	TGTGCCAGCAGCGTAGGGACTCCTACCACCGATACGCAGTATTTT
many	TRBD2	TRBV12-3/TRBV12-4	TRBJ2-5	CASSLDSGDGETQYF	TGTGCCAGCAGTTTAGATAGCGGGGACGGAGAGACCCAGTACTTC
-	-	TRBV4-2	TRBJ2-7	CASSQGGWRGGEQYF	TGTGCCAGCAGCCAAGGGGGTTGGCGGGGAGGCGAGCAGTACTTC
-	-	TRBV6-5	TRBJ2-7	CASSYPGRALYEQYF	TGTGCCAGCAGTTACCCGGGAAGGGCCCTCTACGAGCAGTACTTC
many	-	TRBV4-3	TRBJ2-1	CASSQDRPSYNEQFF	TGCGCCAGCAGCCAAGATCGGCCCTCCTACAATGAGCAGTTCTTC
-	-	TRBV7-9	TRBJ2-1	CASSFFPGSSYNEQFF	TGTGCCAGCAGCTTCTTCCCCGGCAGCTCCTACAATGAGCAGTTCTTC
-	-	TRBV27	TRBJ1-2	CASAITSQAADGYTF	TGTGCCAGCGCGATCACCTCCCAGGCCGCCGATGGCTACACCTTC
-	TRBD1	TRBV6-1	TRBJ1-1	CASRPGQGARSTEAFF	TGTGCCAGCAGACCGGGACAGGGGGCGCGGTCCACTGAAGCTTTCTTT
few	-	TRBV7-7	TRBJ1-6	CASRLQNPYNSPLHF	TGTGCTAGCAGGCTACAGAACCCTTATAATTCACCCCTCCACTTT
many	TRBD2	TRBV12-3/TRBV12-4	TRBJ2-5	CASSTGLAGVQETQYF	TGTGCCAGCAGTACAGGACTAGCGGGGGTCCAAGAGACCCAGTACTTC
-	TRBD1	TRBV20-1	TRBJ2-3	CSARPRGRRTDTQYF	TGCAGTGCGCGACCCAGGGGGAGACGCACAGATACGCAGTATTTT
-	-	TRBV20-1	TRBJ1-5	CSVGSERDQPQHF	TGCAGTGTAGGATCGGAAAGGGATCAGCCCCAGCATTTT
few	-	TRBV24-1	TRBJ2-5	CATSDFGIGGQETQYF	TGTGCCACCAGTGATTTTGGCATCGGGGGTCAAGAGACCCAGTACTTC
many	TRBD1	TRBV12-3/TRBV12-4	TRBJ2-1	CASRTGTGGNEQFF	TGCGCCAGCAGAACCGGGACAGGGGGCAATGAGCAGTTCTTC
few	-	TRBV7-8	TRBJ2-7	CASSPRFAGWQYF	TGTGCCAGCAGCCCCCGGTTTGCGGGGTGGCAGTACTTC
few	TRBD2	TRBV6-2/TRBV6-3	TRBJ2-1	CASSHPGLAVGRSYNEQFF	TGTGCCAGCAGTCATCCGGGACTAGCAGTTGGAAGATCCTACAATGAGCAGTTCTTC
few	-	TRBV4-1	TRBJ2-7	CASSPENLRQEQYF	TGCGCCAGCAGCCCCGAAAATTTAAGACAGGAGCAGTACTTC
-	TRBD1	TRBV5-1	TRBJ2-3	CASSQRTGEDTQYF	TGCGCCAGCAGCCAGCGGACAGGGGAAGATACGCAGTATTTT
-	TRBD1	TRBV2	TRBJ1-6	CASSRGPNSPLHF	TGTGCCAGCAGCAGGGGGCCGAATTCACCCCTCCACTTT
-	-	TRBV20-1	TRBJ2-1	CSARDGGQSDNEQFF	TGCAGTGCTAGAGATGGAGGACAGAGTGACAATGAGCAGTTCTTC
-	-	TRBV4-2	TRBJ2-7	CASSQAESAGHSYEQYF	TGTGCCAGCAGCCAAGCTGAGTCGGCAGGCCACTCCTACGAGCAGTACTTC
few	TRBD1	TRBV7-3	TRBJ2-1	CASSLSRDSYNEQFF	TGTGCCAGCAGCTTAAGTAGGGACAGTTACAATGAGCAGTTCTTC
few	-	TRBV7-2	TRBJ2-3	CASSLWGGRDTQYF	TGTGCCAGCAGCCTCTGGGGGGGCAGAGATACGCAGTATTTT
few	-	TRBV29-1	TRBJ2-2	CSAGQTNTGELFF	TGCAGCGCGGGACAAACGAACACCGGGGAGCTGTTTTTT
few	TRBD2	TRBV10-3	TRBJ2-2	CAISANGGDTGELFF	TGTGCCATCAGCGCGAATGGGGGGGACACCGGGGAGCTGTTTTTT
-	-	TRBV20-1	TRBJ1-2	CSARIRGVNYGYTF	TGCAGTGCTAGAATTAGGGGTGTCAACTATGGCTACACCTTC
-	-	TRBV28	TRBJ2-7	CASSFHGSSREQYF	TGTGCCAGCAGTTTCCATGGCTCCTCTCGGGAGCAGTACTTC